This TCR beta chain was retrieved from a study of cytomegalovirus exposure and HLA in healthy donors. Remarks on this clone: Its antigen is still unknown.

Germline assignment: CDR1 MDHEN and CDR2 SYDVKM. Trimming stripped 6 bases from V and 1 base from J, with 12 bases between. There are 14 residues in the CDR3. General study results and limits: Follow-up analysis seemed to connect common viral pathogens with several of the most significant clusters identified. As a later analysis showed, a missense DCLRE1C variant was linked to trimming of TCR beta V- and J-genes. Earlier analysis found most TCR beta V segments productive about 90% or about 30% of the time. Because they were indistinguishable, some V segments, including TRBV6-2 and TRBV6-3, were excluded.

With 60 Vbeta and 13 Jbeta primers, the PCR was carried out. The data were produced by immunoSEQ multiplex PCR, yet TCRdb's version contains in-frame clones alone and is incomplete. The sample holds around 140,000 clones; around four fifths are singletons and the top ten take roughly 9.7%. Sequencing used PBMCs. The sequence was collected from a woman aged 55-75 years in good health and CMV-seropositive. The chain couples TRBV28 to TRBJ1-1; maybe TRBD1 (5 bases). CDR3 loop: CASRRQTRNTEAFF. The CDR3 DNA reads TGTGCCAGCAGACGACAGACGAGGAACACTGAAGCTTTCTTT.